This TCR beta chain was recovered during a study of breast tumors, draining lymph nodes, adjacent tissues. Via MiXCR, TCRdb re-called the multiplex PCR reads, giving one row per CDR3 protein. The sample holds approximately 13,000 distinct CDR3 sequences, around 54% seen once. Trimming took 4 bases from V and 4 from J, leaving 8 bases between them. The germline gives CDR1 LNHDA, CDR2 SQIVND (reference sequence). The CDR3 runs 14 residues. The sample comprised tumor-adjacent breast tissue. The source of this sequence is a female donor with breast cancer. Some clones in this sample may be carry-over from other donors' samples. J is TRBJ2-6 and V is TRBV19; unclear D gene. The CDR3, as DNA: TGTGCCAGTAGTAACCTGGTAGGGGCCAACGTCCTGACTTTC. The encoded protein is CASSNLVGANVLTF. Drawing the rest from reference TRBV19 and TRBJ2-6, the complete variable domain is DGGITQSPKYLFRKEGQNVTLSCEQNLNHDAMYWYRQDPGQGLRLIYYSQIVNDFQKGDIAEGYSVSREKKESFPLTVTSAQKNPTAFYLCASSNLVGANVLTFGAGSRLTVL.